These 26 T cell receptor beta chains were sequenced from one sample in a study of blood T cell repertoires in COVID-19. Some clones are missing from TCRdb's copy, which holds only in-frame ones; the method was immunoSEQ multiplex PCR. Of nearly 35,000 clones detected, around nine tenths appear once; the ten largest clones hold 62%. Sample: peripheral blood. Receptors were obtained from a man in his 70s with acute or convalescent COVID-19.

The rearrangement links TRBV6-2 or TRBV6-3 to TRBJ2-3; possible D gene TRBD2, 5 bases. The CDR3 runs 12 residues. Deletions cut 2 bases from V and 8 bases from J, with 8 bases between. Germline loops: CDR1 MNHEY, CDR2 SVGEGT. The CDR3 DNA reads TGTGCCAGCAGTTACGCGGCGGGTACGCAGTATTTT. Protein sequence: CASSYAAGTQYF.

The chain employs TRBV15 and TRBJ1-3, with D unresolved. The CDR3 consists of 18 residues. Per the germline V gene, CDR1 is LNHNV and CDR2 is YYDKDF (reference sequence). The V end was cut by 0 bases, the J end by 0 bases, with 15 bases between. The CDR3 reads CATSRDRASTTSGNTIYF. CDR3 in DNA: TGTGCCACCAGCAGAGATCGCGCCTCGACTACCTCTGGAAACACCATATATTTT.

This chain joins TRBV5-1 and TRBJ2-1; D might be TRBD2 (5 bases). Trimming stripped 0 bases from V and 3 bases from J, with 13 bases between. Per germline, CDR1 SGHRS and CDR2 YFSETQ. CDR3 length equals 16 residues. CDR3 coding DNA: TGCGCCAGCAGCTTGGGGCGGGCCCACCTCTACAATGAGCAGTTCTTC. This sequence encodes CASSLGRAHLYNEQFF. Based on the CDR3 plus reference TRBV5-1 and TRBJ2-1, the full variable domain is KAGVTQTPRYLIKTRGQQVTLSCSPISGHRSVSWYQQTPGQGLQFLFEYFSETQRNKGNFPGRFSGRQFSNSRSEMNVSTLELGDSALYLCASSLGRAHLYNEQFFGPGTRLTVL.

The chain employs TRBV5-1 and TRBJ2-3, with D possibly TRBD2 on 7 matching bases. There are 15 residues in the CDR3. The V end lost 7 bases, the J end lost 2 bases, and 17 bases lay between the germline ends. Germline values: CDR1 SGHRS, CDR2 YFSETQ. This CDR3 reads CASFDGGQVTDTQYF. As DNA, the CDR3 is TGCGCCAGCTTCGACGGGGGGCAGGTCACAGATACGCAGTATTTT.

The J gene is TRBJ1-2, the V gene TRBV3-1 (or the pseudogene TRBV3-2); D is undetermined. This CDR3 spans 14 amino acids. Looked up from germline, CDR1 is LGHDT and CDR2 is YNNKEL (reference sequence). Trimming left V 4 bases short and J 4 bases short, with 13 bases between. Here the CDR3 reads CASSPRRTVYGYTF. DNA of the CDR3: TGTGCCAGCAGCCCCCGGAGGACGGTCTATGGCTACACCTTC.

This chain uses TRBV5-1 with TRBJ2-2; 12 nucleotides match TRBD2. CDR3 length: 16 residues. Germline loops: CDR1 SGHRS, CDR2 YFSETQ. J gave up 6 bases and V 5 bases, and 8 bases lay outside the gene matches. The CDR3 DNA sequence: TGCGCCAGCAGTTATCTAGCGGGAGGGCCCGCCGGGGAGCTGTTTTTT. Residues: CASSYLAGGPAGELFF.

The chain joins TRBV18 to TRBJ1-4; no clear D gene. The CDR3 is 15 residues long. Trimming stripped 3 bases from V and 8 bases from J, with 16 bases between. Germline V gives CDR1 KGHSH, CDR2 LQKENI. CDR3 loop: CASSPTGYGEEKLFF. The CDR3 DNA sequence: TGTGCCAGCTCACCGACGGGGTACGGTGAGGAAAAACTGTTTTTT.

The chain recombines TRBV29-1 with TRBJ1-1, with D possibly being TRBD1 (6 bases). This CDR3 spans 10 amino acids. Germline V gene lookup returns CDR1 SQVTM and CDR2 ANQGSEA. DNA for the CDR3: TGCACCGCAGGGGCCACTGAAGCTTTCTTT. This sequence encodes CTAGATEAFF.

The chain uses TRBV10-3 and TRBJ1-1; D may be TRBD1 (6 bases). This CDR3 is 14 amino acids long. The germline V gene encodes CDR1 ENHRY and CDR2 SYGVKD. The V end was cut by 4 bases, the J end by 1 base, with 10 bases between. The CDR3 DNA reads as TGTGCCATCAGTGTATGGGGGCCGAACACTGAAGCTTTCTTT. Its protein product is CAISVWGPNTEAFF.

CDR3 loop: CASSLVPGGPQHF. CDR3 coding DNA: TGCGCCAGCAGCTTGGTCCCAGGGGGCCCCCAGCATTTT. This chain connects TRBV5-1 to TRBJ1-5, with 8 bases lining up with TRBD1. The CDR3 extends over 13 amino acids. The V gene end was trimmed by 0 bases and the J gene end by 10 bases; junction bases not matched to a gene: 3. Germline-derived CDR1 and CDR2 are SGHRS and YFSETQ.

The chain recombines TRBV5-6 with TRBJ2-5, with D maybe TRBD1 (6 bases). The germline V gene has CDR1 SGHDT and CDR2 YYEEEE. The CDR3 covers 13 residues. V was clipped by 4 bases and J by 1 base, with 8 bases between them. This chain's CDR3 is CASSPDSQETQYF. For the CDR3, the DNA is TGTGCCAGCAGCCCGGACAGCCAAGAGACCCAGTACTTC.

The CDR3 reads CASSFDRGSYNEQFF. As DNA, the CDR3 is TGTGCCAGCAGTTTTGACAGGGGGAGCTACAATGAGCAGTTCTTC. V is TRBV27 and J is TRBJ2-1, with 9 positions matching TRBD1. The CDR3 runs to 15 residues. J gave up 3 bases and V 3 bases, and 3 bases lay outside the gene matches. Germline V gene data show CDR1 as MNHEY and CDR2 as SMNVEV (reference sequence).

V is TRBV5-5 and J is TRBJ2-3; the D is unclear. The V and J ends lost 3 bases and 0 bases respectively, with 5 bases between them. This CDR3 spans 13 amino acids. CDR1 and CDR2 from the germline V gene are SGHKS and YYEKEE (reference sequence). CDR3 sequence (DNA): TGTGCCAGCAGCTCTACTAGCACAGATACGCAGTATTTT. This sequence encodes CASSSTSTDTQYF.

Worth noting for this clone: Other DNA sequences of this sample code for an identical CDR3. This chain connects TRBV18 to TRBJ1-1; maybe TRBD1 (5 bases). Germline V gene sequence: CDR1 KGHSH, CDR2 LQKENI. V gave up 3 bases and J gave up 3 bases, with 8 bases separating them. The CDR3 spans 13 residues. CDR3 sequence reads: CASSPGQDTEAFF. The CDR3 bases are TGTGCCAGCTCACCGGGGCAAGACACTGAAGCTTTCTTT.

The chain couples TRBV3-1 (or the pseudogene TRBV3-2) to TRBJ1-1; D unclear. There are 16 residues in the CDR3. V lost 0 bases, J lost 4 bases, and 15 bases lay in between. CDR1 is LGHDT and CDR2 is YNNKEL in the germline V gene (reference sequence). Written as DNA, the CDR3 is TGTGCCAGCAGCCAAGATAAGAGATACCCAGGCACTGAAGCTTTCTTT. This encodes CASSQDKRYPGTEAFF.

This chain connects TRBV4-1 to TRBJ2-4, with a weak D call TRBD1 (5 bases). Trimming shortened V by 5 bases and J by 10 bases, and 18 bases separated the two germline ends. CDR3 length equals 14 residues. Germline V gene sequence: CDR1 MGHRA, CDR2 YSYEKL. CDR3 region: CASSLTGRASIQYF. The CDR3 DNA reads TGCGCCAGCAGCTTGACGGGCAGGGCCAGTATTCAGTACTTC.

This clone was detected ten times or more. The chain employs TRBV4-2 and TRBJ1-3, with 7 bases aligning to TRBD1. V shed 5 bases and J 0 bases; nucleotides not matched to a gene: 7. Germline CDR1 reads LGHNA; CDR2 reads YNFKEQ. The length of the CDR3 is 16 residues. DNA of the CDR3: TGTGCCAGCAGCGCCGGACAGGCGATCTCTGGAAACACCATATATTTT. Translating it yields CASSAGQAISGNTIYF.

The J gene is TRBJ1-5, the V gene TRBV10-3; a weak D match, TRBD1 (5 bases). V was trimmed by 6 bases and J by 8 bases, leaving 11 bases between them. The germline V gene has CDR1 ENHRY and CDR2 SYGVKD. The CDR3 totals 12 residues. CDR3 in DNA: TGTGCCATCAGCCAGGGTAATGAGCCCCAGCATTTT. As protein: CAISQGNEPQHF.

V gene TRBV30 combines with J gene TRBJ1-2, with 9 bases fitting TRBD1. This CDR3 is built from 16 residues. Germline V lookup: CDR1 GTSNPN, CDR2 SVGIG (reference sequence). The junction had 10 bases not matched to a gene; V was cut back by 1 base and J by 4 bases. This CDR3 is CAWSDGTGSLGYGYTF. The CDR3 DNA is TGTGCCTGGAGTGACGGGACAGGGTCCCTAGGCTATGGCTACACCTTC.

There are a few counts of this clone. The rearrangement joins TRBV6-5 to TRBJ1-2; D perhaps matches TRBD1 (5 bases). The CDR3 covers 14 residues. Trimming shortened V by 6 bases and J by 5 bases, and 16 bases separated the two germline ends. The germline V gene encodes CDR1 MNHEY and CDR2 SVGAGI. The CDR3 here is CASSGTFSGYGYTF. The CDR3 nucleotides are TGTGCCAGCAGCGGGACTTTCTCGGGATATGGCTACACCTTC.

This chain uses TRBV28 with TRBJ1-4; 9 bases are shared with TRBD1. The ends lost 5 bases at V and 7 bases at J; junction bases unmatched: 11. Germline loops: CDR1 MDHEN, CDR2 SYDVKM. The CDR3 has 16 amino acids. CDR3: CASSQPTGTGREKLFF. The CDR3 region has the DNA TGTGCCAGCAGTCAACCCACCGGGACAGGGCGTGAAAAACTGTTTTTT.

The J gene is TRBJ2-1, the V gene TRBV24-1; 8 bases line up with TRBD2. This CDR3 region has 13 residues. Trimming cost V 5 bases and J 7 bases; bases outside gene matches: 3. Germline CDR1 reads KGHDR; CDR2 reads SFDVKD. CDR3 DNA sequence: TGTGCCACCAGTGGCGGGGGGAATAATGAGCAGTTCTTC. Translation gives CATSGGGNNEQFF.

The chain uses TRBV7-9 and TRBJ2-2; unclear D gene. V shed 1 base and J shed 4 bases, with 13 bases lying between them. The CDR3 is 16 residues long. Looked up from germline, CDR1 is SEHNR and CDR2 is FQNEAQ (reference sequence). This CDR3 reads CASSLGVQALTGELFF. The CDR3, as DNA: TGTGCCAGCAGCTTAGGGGTCCAGGCGCTCACCGGGGAGCTGTTTTTT. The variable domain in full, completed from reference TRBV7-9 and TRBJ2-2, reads DTGVSQNPRHKITKRGQNVTFRCDPISEHNRLYWYRQTLGQGPEFLTYFQNEAQLEKSRLLSDRFSAERPKGSFSTLEIQRTEQGDSAMYLCASSLGVQALTGELFFGEGSRLTVL.

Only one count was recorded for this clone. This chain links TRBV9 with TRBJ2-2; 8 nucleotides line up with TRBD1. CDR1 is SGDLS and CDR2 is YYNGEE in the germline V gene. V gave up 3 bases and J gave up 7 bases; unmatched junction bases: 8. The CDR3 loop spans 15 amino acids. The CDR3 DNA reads TGTGCCAGCAGCGAGCGGACAGGGTTTGTCGGGGAGCTGTTTTTT. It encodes CASSERTGFVGELFF.

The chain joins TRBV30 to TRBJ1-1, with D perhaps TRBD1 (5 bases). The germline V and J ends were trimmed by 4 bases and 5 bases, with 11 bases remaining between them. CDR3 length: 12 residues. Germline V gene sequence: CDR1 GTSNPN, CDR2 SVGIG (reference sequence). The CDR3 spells CAWTRDLTEAFF. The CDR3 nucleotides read TGTGCCTGGACCAGGGATTTGACTGAAGCTTTCTTT.

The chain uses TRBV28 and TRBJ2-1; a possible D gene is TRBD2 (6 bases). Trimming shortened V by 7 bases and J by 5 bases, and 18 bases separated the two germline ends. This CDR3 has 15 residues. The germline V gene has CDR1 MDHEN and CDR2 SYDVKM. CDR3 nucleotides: TGTGCCAGCATCCAGGGTCTAGCGACTCACAATGAGCAGTTCTTC. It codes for CASIQGLATHNEQFF.